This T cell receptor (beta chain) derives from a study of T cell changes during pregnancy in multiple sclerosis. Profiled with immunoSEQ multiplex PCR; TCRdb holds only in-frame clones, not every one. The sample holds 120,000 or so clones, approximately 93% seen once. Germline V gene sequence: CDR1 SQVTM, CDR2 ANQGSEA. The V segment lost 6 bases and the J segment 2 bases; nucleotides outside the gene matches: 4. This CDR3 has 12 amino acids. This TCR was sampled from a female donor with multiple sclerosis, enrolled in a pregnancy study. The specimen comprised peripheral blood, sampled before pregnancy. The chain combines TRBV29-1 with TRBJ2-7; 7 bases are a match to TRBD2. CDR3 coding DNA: TGCAGCGTAGCTAGCGGCGCCTACGAGCAGTACTTC. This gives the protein CSVASGAYEQYF.